Listed below are T cell receptor beta chains from one sample, sequenced in a study of beta chain features in type 1 diabetes. Repertoires were generated with immunoSEQ multiplex PCR, while TCRdb's copy carries only in-frame clones and drops some. The sample holds 250,000 to 300,000 clones; about 8% are singletons and the top ten take more than 0.9%. Sequencing was performed on central memory CD4+ T cells from blood. These receptors were taken from a woman aged 18-29 years in good health. Both conserved end residues are part of each CDR3. D genes are given only for firm matches. A clone size is listed for some rows: how often the clone was seen (once, few, many), or a class if it is expanded.

clone_size: few; j_call: TRBJ2-6; v_call: TRBV7-9; d_call: -; cdr3_aa: CASTIGGRRALTF; cdr3_nt: TGTGCCAGCACCATCGGGGGGCGCAGGGCCCTGACTTTC
clone_size: -; j_call: TRBJ1-6; v_call: TRBV18; d_call: TRBD1; cdr3_aa: CASSPSLDRDSPLHF; cdr3_nt: TGTGCCAGCTCACCGAGCCTGGACAGGGATTCACCCCTCCACTTT
clone_size: -; j_call: TRBJ1-3; v_call: TRBV11-3; d_call: -; cdr3_aa: CASSRKTDTIYF; cdr3_nt: TGTGCCAGCAGCCGCAAAACGGACACCATATATTTT
clone_size: few; j_call: TRBJ2-1; v_call: TRBV29-1; d_call: TRBD1; cdr3_aa: CSVTGQGSHEQFF; cdr3_nt: TGCAGCGTCACCGGACAGGGGTCCCATGAGCAGTTCTTC
clone_size: -; j_call: TRBJ2-3; v_call: TRBV5-4; d_call: -; cdr3_aa: CASSLRLATDTQYF; cdr3_nt: TGTGCCAGCAGCTTGAGATTGGCCACAGATACGCAGTATTTT
clone_size: many; j_call: TRBJ2-3; v_call: TRBV2; d_call: -; cdr3_aa: CAYSTDTQYF; cdr3_nt: TGCGCCTACAGCACAGATACGCAGTATTTT
clone_size: few; j_call: TRBJ2-2; v_call: TRBV5-4; d_call: -; cdr3_aa: CASHRDSGGELFF; cdr3_nt: TGTGCCAGTCATAGGGATTCGGGCGGGGAGCTGTTTTTT
clone_size: few; j_call: TRBJ2-1; v_call: TRBV11-2; d_call: -; cdr3_aa: CASSPTRGSYNEQFF; cdr3_nt: TGTGCCAGCAGCCCCACTCGTGGCTCCTACAATGAGCAGTTCTTC
clone_size: few; j_call: TRBJ2-5; v_call: TRBV5-8; d_call: TRBD1; cdr3_aa: CASSLDRTGGSETQYF; cdr3_nt: TGTGCCAGCAGCTTGGACCGGACAGGGGGGTCGGAGACCCAGTACTTC
clone_size: few; j_call: TRBJ2-1; v_call: TRBV4-1; d_call: TRBD1; cdr3_aa: CASSLRGQEVNEQFF; cdr3_nt: TGCGCCAGCAGCCTCCGGGGACAGGAGGTCAATGAGCAGTTCTTC
clone_size: -; j_call: TRBJ2-7; v_call: TRBV5-6; d_call: TRBD1; cdr3_aa: CASSFGGQGPYEQYF; cdr3_nt: TGTGCCAGCAGCTTCGGGGGACAGGGTCCCTACGAGCAGTACTTC
clone_size: few; j_call: TRBJ2-2; v_call: TRBV5-1; d_call: -; cdr3_aa: CASSPRADNTGELFF; cdr3_nt: TGCGCCAGCAGCCCCCGGGCTGATAACACCGGGGAGCTGTTTTTT
clone_size: many; j_call: TRBJ1-1; v_call: TRBV14; d_call: -; cdr3_aa: CASSPRGAANTEAFF; cdr3_nt: TGTGCCAGCAGCCCGAGGGGTGCCGCGAACACTGAAGCTTTCTTT
clone_size: -; j_call: TRBJ2-6; v_call: TRBV7-2; d_call: -; cdr3_aa: CASSLGGSGANVLTF; cdr3_nt: TGTGCCAGCAGCTTAGGTGGCTCTGGGGCCAACGTCCTGACTTTC
clone_size: few; j_call: TRBJ2-4; v_call: TRBV4-3; d_call: TRBD2; cdr3_aa: CASSPTNPGHLAGMAKNIQYF; cdr3_nt: TGCGCCAGCAGCCCTACGAATCCGGGACATCTAGCGGGGATGGCCAAAAACATTCAGTACTTC
clone_size: many; j_call: TRBJ1-1; v_call: TRBV10-3; d_call: -; cdr3_aa: CAISEPMLNTEAFF; cdr3_nt: TGTGCCATCAGTGAGCCTATGCTCAACACTGAAGCTTTCTTT
clone_size: -; j_call: TRBJ1-4; v_call: TRBV7-2; d_call: -; cdr3_aa: CASSKVYNEKLFF; cdr3_nt: TGTGCCAGCAGCAAAGTATATAATGAAAAACTGTTTTTT
clone_size: many; j_call: TRBJ1-4; v_call: TRBV9; d_call: -; cdr3_aa: CASSPGTLNEKLFF; cdr3_nt: TGTGCCAGCAGCCCCGGGACCCTTAATGAAAAACTGTTTTTT
clone_size: -; j_call: TRBJ2-4; v_call: TRBV7-2; d_call: TRBD2; cdr3_aa: CASSSRGAGGGGIQYF; cdr3_nt: TGTGCCAGCAGCTCCCGCGGAGCGGGAGGGGGGGGCATTCAGTACTTC
clone_size: few; j_call: TRBJ2-5; v_call: TRBV11-2; d_call: TRBD2; cdr3_aa: CASSHSASGQQTQYF; cdr3_nt: TGTGCCAGCAGCCACTCGGCTAGCGGGCAGCAGACCCAGTACTTC
clone_size: -; j_call: TRBJ1-3; v_call: TRBV28; d_call: -; cdr3_aa: CASSSFTTGQGGYTIYF; cdr3_nt: TGTGCCAGCAGCTCTTTCACCACTGGGCAGGGTGGATACACCATATATTTT
clone_size: few; j_call: TRBJ2-5; v_call: TRBV12-5; d_call: TRBD2; cdr3_aa: CASGLITSGEETQYF; cdr3_nt: TGTGCTAGTGGTTTGATTACTAGCGGGGAGGAGACCCAGTACTTC
clone_size: few; j_call: TRBJ2-2; v_call: TRBV7-2; d_call: -; cdr3_aa: CASSFSGYGELFF; cdr3_nt: TGTGCCAGCAGCTTTAGTGGGTACGGGGAGCTGTTTTTT
clone_size: few; j_call: TRBJ2-6; v_call: TRBV7-9; d_call: TRBD1; cdr3_aa: CASSPRQGRSGANVLTF; cdr3_nt: TGTGCCAGCAGCCCTCGACAGGGGCGGTCTGGGGCCAACGTCCTGACTTTC
clone_size: -; j_call: TRBJ2-5; v_call: TRBV6-1; d_call: TRBD1; cdr3_aa: CASTRQGSLETQYF; cdr3_nt: TGTGCCAGCACCCGACAGGGGTCTTTGGAGACCCAGTACTTC
clone_size: -; j_call: TRBJ1-4; v_call: TRBV7-2; d_call: TRBD1; cdr3_aa: CASSLGWTGVSEKLFF; cdr3_nt: TGTGCCAGCAGCTTAGGGTGGACAGGGGTCTCGGAAAAACTGTTTTTT
clone_size: -; j_call: TRBJ2-1; v_call: TRBV4-3; d_call: -; cdr3_aa: CASSQELGVSYNEQFF; cdr3_nt: TGCGCCAGCAGCCAAGAACTAGGCGTTTCGTACAATGAGCAGTTCTTC
clone_size: -; j_call: TRBJ1-1; v_call: TRBV7-2; d_call: -; cdr3_aa: CASSFSASTEAFF; cdr3_nt: TGTGCCAGCAGCTTTTCCGCAAGCACTGAAGCTTTCTTT
clone_size: few; j_call: TRBJ2-7; v_call: TRBV7-2; d_call: -; cdr3_aa: CASSKAASRDYEQYF; cdr3_nt: TGTGCCAGCAGCAAAGCGGCTAGCAGGGACTACGAGCAGTACTTC
clone_size: -; j_call: TRBJ2-7; v_call: TRBV10-3; d_call: TRBD1; cdr3_aa: CAIGGQGVYEQYF; cdr3_nt: TGTGCCATCGGAGGACAGGGGGTCTACGAGCAGTACTTC
clone_size: -; j_call: TRBJ1-6; v_call: TRBV4-2; d_call: -; cdr3_aa: CASSQDRTSPGDSPLHF; cdr3_nt: TGTGCCAGCAGCCAAGATCGTACGTCCCCCGGGGATTCACCCCTCCACTTT
clone_size: -; j_call: TRBJ1-1; v_call: TRBV5-1; d_call: -; cdr3_aa: CASMRDTSNTEAFF; cdr3_nt: TGCGCCAGCATGAGGGACACTTCGAACACTGAAGCTTTCTTT
clone_size: -; j_call: TRBJ1-1; v_call: TRBV11-1; d_call: -; cdr3_aa: CASSLGQSTEAFF; cdr3_nt: TGTGCCAGCAGCTTAGGACAGTCGACTGAAGCTTTCTTT
clone_size: few; j_call: TRBJ2-2; v_call: TRBV7-9; d_call: -; cdr3_aa: CASSRGGNTGELFF; cdr3_nt: TGTGCCAGCAGCAGAGGAGGGAACACCGGGGAGCTGTTTTTT
clone_size: -; j_call: TRBJ1-4; v_call: TRBV7-9; d_call: -; cdr3_aa: CASSRFLDATNEKLFF; cdr3_nt: TGTGCCAGCAGCCGTTTCCTAGACGCAACTAATGAAAAACTGTTTTTT
clone_size: many; j_call: TRBJ2-2; v_call: TRBV9; d_call: -; cdr3_aa: CASSAREGQYYTGELFF; cdr3_nt: TGTGCCAGCAGCGCCCGGGAGGGACAGTACTACACCGGGGAGCTGTTTTTT
clone_size: few; j_call: TRBJ2-7; v_call: TRBV2; d_call: TRBD1; cdr3_aa: CASRGDRQGSLYEQYF; cdr3_nt: TGTGCCAGCAGGGGGGATCGACAGGGGAGTCTCTACGAGCAGTACTTC
clone_size: few; j_call: TRBJ2-1; v_call: TRBV4-2; d_call: -; cdr3_aa: CASSQEGVSSYNEQFF; cdr3_nt: TGTGCCAGCAGCCAAGAAGGCGTTAGCTCCTACAATGAGCAGTTCTTC
clone_size: -; j_call: TRBJ2-5; v_call: TRBV7-2; d_call: -; cdr3_aa: CASSSAQLTAQETQYF; cdr3_nt: TGTGCCAGCAGCTCGGCCCAATTGACAGCACAAGAGACCCAGTACTTC
clone_size: few; j_call: TRBJ2-3; v_call: TRBV6-5; d_call: TRBD1; cdr3_aa: CASRAGGWDTQYF; cdr3_nt: TGTGCCAGCAGGGCAGGGGGCTGGGATACGCAGTATTTT
clone_size: few; j_call: TRBJ1-5; v_call: TRBV7-2; d_call: -; cdr3_aa: CASSLGLQGGRSNQPQHF; cdr3_nt: TGTGCCAGCAGCTTAGGGTTACAGGGAGGTCGTAGCAATCAGCCCCAGCATTTT
clone_size: many; j_call: TRBJ1-6; v_call: TRBV7-9; d_call: -; cdr3_aa: CASSLGTRDNSPLHF; cdr3_nt: TGTGCCAGCAGCTTGGGGACACGCGATAATTCACCCCTCCACTTT
clone_size: -; j_call: TRBJ1-1; v_call: TRBV5-4; d_call: -; cdr3_aa: CASSDATAGTEAFF; cdr3_nt: TGTGCCAGCAGCGACGCGACAGCCGGCACTGAAGCTTTCTTT
clone_size: -; j_call: TRBJ2-1; v_call: TRBV29-1; d_call: -; cdr3_aa: CSAKVKGTYNEQFF; cdr3_nt: TGCAGCGCCAAAGTAAAGGGGACCTACAATGAGCAGTTCTTC
clone_size: -; j_call: TRBJ1-5; v_call: TRBV2; d_call: -; cdr3_aa: CASSGTRGNQPQHF; cdr3_nt: TGTGCCAGCAGTGGAACGCGGGGCAATCAGCCCCAGCATTTT
clone_size: many; j_call: TRBJ1-6; v_call: TRBV7-2; d_call: -; cdr3_aa: CASSLGRTNSPLHF; cdr3_nt: TGTGCCAGCAGCTTAGGCAGAACTAATTCACCCCTCCACTTT
clone_size: few; j_call: TRBJ1-1; v_call: TRBV18; d_call: -; cdr3_aa: CASSLQGRTNSNTEAFF; cdr3_nt: TGTGCCAGCTCACTTCAGGGGCGGACAAATTCGAACACTGAAGCTTTCTTT
clone_size: many; j_call: TRBJ2-1; v_call: TRBV7-2; d_call: -; cdr3_aa: CASILNNEQFF; cdr3_nt: TGTGCCAGCATCTTAAACAATGAGCAGTTCTTC
clone_size: -; j_call: TRBJ1-1; v_call: TRBV23-1; d_call: -; cdr3_aa: CASSQNSFTEAFF; cdr3_nt: TGCGCCAGCAGCCAGAACAGTTTCACTGAAGCTTTCTTT
clone_size: -; j_call: TRBJ1-3; v_call: TRBV9; d_call: -; cdr3_aa: CASSARGTSGNTIYF; cdr3_nt: TGTGCCAGCAGCGCTCGAGGAACTTCTGGAAACACCATATATTTT
clone_size: few; j_call: TRBJ1-1; v_call: TRBV5-1; d_call: -; cdr3_aa: CASSRERMNTEAFF; cdr3_nt: TGCGCCAGCAGCCGTGAGAGAATGAACACTGAAGCTTTCTTT
clone_size: -; j_call: TRBJ2-7; v_call: TRBV6-1; d_call: -; cdr3_aa: CASSSSGSYEQYF; cdr3_nt: TGTGCCTCATCCTCATCCGGATCCTACGAGCAGTACTTC
clone_size: -; j_call: TRBJ1-1; v_call: TRBV4-1; d_call: -; cdr3_aa: CASSQEGRAGNTEAFF; cdr3_nt: TGCGCCAGCAGCCAAGAAGGGAGGGCCGGGAACACTGAAGCTTTCTTT
clone_size: few; j_call: TRBJ1-6; v_call: TRBV10-3; d_call: -; cdr3_aa: CAIRSQGAVTPLHF; cdr3_nt: TGTGCCATCCGGTCACAGGGTGCTGTAACACCCCTCCACTTT